The sequence of this T cell receptor beta chain was determined in a study of blood T cell repertoires in COVID-19. Turning to the study itself: Researchers got acute and convalescent COVID-19 samples from the United States, Italy and Spain. T cells, B-cell-depleted T cells, or PBMCs supplied cDNA or gDNA.

Trimming took 4 bases from V and 1 from J, leaving 10 bases between them. The germline V gene has CDR1 MRHNA and CDR2 SNTAGT. The CDR3 sequence is 14 residues long. Individuals in the exposed group had encountered a COVID-19 case within 2 weeks preceding study entry. Source study methods: Amplification from reference gene primers served as the basis for estimated nucleated cell counts. The table came from immunoSEQ multiplex PCR; TCRdb's copy has only in-frame clones and leaves some out. The V and J calls and the clone size are those of that table, but D and trimming were determined from the DNA. The data contain some 320,000 clones, approximately 90% of them singletons.

The chain recombines TRBV6-4 with TRBJ1-1; perhaps TRBD1 as D (5 bases). The receptor was isolated from a woman in her thirties who had been exposed to COVID-19. The sequenced material came from PBMCs or T cells enriched from blood (not recorded which). CDR3 residues: CASSAGPGNTEAFF. Here the CDR3 DNA reads TGTGCCAGCAGTGCAGGGCCCGGGAACACTGAAGCTTTCTTT.